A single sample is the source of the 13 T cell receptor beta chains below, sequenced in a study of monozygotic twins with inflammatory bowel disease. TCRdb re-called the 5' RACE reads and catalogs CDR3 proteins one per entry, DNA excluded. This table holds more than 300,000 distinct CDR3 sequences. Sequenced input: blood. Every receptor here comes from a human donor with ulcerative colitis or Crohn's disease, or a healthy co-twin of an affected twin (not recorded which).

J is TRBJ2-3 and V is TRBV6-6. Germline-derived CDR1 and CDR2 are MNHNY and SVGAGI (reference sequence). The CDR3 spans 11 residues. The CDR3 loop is CASSWGDTQYF.

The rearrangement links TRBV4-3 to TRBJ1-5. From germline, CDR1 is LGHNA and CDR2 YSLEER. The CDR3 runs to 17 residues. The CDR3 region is CASSQDRSYPSNQPQHF.

The CDR3 reads CASSQDRSFGQGLLTEAFF. The chain has TRBV4-3 and TRBJ1-1; the D call from TCRdb, TRBD1, cannot be confirmed without DNA. Germline V gene sequence: CDR1 LGHNA, CDR2 YSLEER. CDR3 length equals 19 residues.

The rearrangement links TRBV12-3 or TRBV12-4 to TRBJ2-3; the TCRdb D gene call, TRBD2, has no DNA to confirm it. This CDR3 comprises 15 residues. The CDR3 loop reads CASRPSGVSTDTQYF.

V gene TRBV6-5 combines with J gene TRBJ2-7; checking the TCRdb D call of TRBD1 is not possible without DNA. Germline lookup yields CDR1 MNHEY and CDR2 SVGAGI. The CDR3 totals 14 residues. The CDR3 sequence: CASSYGQGTYEQYF.

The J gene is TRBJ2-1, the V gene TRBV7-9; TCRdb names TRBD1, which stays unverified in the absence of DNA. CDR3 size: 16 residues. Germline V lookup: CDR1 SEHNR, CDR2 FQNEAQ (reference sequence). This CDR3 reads CASSGDGRGLYNEQFF. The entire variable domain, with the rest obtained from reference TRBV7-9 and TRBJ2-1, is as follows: DTGVSQNPRHKITKRGQNVTFRCDPISEHNRLYWYRQTLGQGPEFLTYFQNEAQLEKSRLLSDRFSAERPKGSFSTLEIQRTEQGDSAMYLCASSGDGRGLYNEQFFGPGTRLTVL.

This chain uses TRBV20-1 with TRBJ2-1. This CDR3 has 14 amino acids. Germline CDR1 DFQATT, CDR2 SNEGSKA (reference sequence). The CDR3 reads CSAVEGSSYNEQFF.

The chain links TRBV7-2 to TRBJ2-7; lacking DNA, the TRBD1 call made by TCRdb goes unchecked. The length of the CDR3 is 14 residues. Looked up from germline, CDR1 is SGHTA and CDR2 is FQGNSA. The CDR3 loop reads CASSHRTLAGEQYF.

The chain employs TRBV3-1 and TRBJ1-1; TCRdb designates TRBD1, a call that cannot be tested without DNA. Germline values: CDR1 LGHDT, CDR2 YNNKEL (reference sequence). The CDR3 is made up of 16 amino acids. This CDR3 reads CASSLRQGALNTEAFF.

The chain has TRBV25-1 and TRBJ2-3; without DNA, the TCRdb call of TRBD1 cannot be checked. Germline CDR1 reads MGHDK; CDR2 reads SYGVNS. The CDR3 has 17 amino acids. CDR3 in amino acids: CASSDLQGFGPTDTQYF. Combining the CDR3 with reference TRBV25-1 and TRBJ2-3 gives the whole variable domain EADIYQTPRYLVIGTGKKITLECSQTMGHDKMYWYQQDPGMELHLIHYSYGVNSTEKGDLSSESTVSRIRTEHFPLTLESARPSHTSQYLCASSDLQGFGPTDTQYFGPGTRLTVL.

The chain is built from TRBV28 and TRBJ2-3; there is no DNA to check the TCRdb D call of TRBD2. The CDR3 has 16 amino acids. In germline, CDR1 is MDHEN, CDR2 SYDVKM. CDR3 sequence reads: CASRKFLRGAQNTQYF. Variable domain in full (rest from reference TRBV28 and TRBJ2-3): DVKVTQSSRYLVKRTGEKVFLECVQDMDHENMFWYRQDPGLGLRLIYFSYDVKMKEKGDIPEGYSVSREKKERFSLILESASTNQTSMYLCASRKFLRGAQNTQYFGPGTRLTVL.

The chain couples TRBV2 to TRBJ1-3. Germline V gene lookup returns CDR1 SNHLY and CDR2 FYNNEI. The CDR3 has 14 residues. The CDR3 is CASSSERLGNTIYF.

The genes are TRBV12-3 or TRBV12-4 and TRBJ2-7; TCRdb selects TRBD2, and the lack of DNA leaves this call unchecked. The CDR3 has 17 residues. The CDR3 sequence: CASSSGVGGPHSYEQYF.